This TCR beta chain was retrieved from a study of T cell repertoires in cytomegalovirus infection. In the study overall: Public TCR beta signatures indicated both CMV infection and matching HLA type. The study's findings and limits: CMV-specific HLA-C-restricted TCR beta clonotypes dominated the ex vivo response.

V was pared by 6 bases and J by 1 base, with 23 bases between. Germline V gene lookup returns CDR1 DFQATT and CDR2 SNEGSKA (reference sequence). The CDR3 runs 17 residues. MiXCR, run by TCRdb on the reads, gives a single entry per CDR3 protein. The table includes roughly 150,000 distinct CDR3 sequences, about 20% detected once. Note on this clonotype: Its target is not known.

This chain joins TRBV20-1 and TRBJ2-3; D might be TRBD1 or TRBD2, each matching 5 bases. Sequencing was performed on PBMCs. This clonotype was sampled from a human donor in good health (CMV status not recorded). Some clones in this sample may be carry-over from other donors' samples. This CDR3 reads CSAHTWQGVGGTDTQYF. The CDR3 DNA reads as TGCAGTGCACACACCTGGCAGGGCGTGGGGGGCACAGATACGCAGTATTTT.